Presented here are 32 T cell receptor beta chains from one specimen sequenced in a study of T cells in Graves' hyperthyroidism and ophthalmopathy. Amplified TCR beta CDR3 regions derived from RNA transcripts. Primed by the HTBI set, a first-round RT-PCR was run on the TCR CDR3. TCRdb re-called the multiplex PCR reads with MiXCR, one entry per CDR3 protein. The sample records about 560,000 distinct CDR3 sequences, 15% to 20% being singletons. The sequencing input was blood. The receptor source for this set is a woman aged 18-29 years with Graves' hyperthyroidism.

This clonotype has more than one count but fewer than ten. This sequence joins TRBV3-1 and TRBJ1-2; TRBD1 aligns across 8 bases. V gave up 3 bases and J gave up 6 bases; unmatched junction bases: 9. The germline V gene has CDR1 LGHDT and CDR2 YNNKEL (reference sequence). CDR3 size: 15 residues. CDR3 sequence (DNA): TGTGCCAGCAGCCAGACCGGACAGGGCGGTCATGGCTACACCTTC. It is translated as CASSQTGQGGHGYTF. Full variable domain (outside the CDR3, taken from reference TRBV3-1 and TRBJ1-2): DTAVSQTPKYLVTQMGNDKSIKCEQNLGHDTMYWYKQDSKKFLKIMFSYNNKELIINETVPNRFSPKSPDKAHLNLHINSLELGDSAVYFCASSQTGQGGHGYTFGSGTRLTVV.

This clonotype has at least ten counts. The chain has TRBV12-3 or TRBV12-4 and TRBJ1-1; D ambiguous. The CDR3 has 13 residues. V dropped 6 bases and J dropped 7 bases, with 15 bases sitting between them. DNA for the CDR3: TGTGCCAGCAGCCCCCGGCGGGTTGATGAAGCTTTCTTT. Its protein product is CASSPRRVDEAFF.

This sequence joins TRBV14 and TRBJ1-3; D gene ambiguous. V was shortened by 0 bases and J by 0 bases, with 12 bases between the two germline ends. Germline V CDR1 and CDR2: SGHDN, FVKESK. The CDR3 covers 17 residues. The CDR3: CASSQEIHRSSGNTIYF. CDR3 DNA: TGTGCCAGCAGCCAAGAGATCCATAGGAGCTCTGGAAACACCATATATTTT.

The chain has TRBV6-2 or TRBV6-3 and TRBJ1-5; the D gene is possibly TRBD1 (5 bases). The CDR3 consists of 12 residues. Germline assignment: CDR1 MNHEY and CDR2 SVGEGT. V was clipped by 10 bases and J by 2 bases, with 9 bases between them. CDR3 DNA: TGTGCCATACAGGAGGGCAATCAGCCCCAGCATTTT. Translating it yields CAIQEGNQPQHF.

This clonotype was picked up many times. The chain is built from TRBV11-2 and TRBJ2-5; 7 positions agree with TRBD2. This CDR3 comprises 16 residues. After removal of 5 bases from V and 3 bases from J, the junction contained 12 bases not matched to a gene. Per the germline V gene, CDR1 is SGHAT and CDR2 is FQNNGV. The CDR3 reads CASSHPSGPYKETQYF. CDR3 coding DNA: TGTGCCAGCAGCCACCCTAGCGGACCTTATAAAGAGACCCAGTACTTC.

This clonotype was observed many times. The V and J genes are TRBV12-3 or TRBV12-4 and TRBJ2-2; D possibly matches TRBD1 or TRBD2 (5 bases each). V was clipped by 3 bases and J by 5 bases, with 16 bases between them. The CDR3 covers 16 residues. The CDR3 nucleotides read TGTGCCAGCAGTTTCCGAATGTTAGAGGGGACCGGGGAGCTGTTTTTT. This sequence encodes CASSFRMLEGTGELFF.

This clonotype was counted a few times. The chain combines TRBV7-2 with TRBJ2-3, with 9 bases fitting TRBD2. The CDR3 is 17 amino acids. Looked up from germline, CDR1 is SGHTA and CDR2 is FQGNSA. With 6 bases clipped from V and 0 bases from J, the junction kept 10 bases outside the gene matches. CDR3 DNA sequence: TGTGCCAGCAGGTTCAGGACTAGCGCCTATAGCACAGATACGCAGTATTTT. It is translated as CASRFRTSAYSTDTQYF.

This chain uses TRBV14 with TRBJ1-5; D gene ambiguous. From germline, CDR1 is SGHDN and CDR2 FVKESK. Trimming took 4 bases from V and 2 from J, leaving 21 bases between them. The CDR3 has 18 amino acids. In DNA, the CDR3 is TGTGCCAGCAGCCCGATCCCAGAGGGCCACGGTGGCAATCAGCCCCAGCATTTT. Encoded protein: CASSPIPEGHGGNQPQHF.

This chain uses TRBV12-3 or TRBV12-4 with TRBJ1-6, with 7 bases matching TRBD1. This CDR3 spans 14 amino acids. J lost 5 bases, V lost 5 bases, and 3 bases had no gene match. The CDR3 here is CASSPQGNNSPLHF. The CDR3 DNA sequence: TGTGCCAGCAGTCCACAGGGGAATAATTCACCCCTCCACTTT.

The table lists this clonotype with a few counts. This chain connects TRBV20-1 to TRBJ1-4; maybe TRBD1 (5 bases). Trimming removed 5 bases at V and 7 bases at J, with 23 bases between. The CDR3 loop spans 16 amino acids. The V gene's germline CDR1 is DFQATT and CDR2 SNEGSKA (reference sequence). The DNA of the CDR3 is TGCAGTGCTGGGGGGACCAGGGCTCGGGGAGGTGAAAAACTGTTTTTT. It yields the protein CSAGGTRARGGEKLFF.

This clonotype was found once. In DNA form, the CDR3 reads TGTGCCAGCACCCCACAAGGTTCCGCAGATACGCAGTATTTT. This translates into CASTPQGSADTQYF. The chain has TRBV28 and TRBJ2-3; D not certain. Germline-derived CDR1 and CDR2 are MDHEN and SYDVKM. The CDR3 is made up of 14 amino acids. V was pared by 7 bases and J by 4 bases, with 15 bases between.

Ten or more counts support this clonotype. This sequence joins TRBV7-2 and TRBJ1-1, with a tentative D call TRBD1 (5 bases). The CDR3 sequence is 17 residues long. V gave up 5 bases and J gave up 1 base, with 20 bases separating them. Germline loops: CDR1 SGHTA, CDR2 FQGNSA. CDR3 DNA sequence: TGTGCCAGCAGCCCCCCCGGACATAGCAGGGCGAACACTGAAGCTTTCTTT. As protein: CASSPPGHSRANTEAFF. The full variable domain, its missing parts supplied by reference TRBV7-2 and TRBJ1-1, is GAGVSQSPSNKVTEKGKDVELRCDPISGHTALYWYRQSLGQGLEFLIYFQGNSAPDKSGLPSDRFSAERTGGSVSTLTIQRTQQEDSAVYLCASSPPGHSRANTEAFFGQGTRLTVV.

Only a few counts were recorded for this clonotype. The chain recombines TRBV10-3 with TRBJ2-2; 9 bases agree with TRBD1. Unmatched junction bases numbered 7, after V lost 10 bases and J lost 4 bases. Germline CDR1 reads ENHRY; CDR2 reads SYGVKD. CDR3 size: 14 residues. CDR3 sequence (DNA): TGTGCCACCGATACAGGGGGCAGCACCGGGGAGCTGTTTTTT. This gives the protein CATDTGGSTGELFF.

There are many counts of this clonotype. CDR3 loop: CSARGGTYGYTF. In DNA, the CDR3 is TGCAGTGCTAGAGGAGGCACGTATGGCTACACCTTC. The chain employs TRBV20-1 and TRBJ1-2; no clear D gene. Germline CDR1 is DFQATT and CDR2 is SNEGSKA (reference sequence). The length of the CDR3 is 12 residues. V was shortened by 1 base and J by 5 bases, with 8 bases between the two germline ends.

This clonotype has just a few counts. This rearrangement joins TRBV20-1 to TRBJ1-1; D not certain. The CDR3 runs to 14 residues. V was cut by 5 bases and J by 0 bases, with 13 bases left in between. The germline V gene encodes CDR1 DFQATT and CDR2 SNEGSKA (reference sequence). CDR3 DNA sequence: TGCAGTGCTCGTAACAGCAATCTGAACACTGAAGCTTTCTTT. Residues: CSARNSNLNTEAFF.

The CDR3 DNA sequence: TGTGCCAGTAGTACAGCCGGGAGAATGAACACTGAAGCTTTCTTT. This codes for CASSTAGRMNTEAFF. This chain joins TRBV19 and TRBJ1-1; D not certain. Trimming removed 4 bases from V and 0 bases from J, with 12 bases in between. Germline loops: CDR1 LNHDA, CDR2 SQIVND (reference sequence). The CDR3 consists of 15 residues.

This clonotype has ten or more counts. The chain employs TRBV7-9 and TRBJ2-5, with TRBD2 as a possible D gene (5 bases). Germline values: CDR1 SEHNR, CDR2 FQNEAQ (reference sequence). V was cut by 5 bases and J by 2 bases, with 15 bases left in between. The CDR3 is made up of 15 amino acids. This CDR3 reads CASSPREGAQETQYF. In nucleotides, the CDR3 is TGTGCCAGCAGCCCTCGGGAAGGCGCTCAAGAGACCCAGTACTTC.

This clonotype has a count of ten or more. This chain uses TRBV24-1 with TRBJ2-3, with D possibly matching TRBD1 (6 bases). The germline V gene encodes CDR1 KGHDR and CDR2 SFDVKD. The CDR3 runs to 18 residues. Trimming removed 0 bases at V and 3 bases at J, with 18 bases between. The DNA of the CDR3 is TGTGCCACCAGTGATTTGGCCCCGAGGCAGGGGATGACAGATACGCAGTATTTT. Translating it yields CATSDLAPRQGMTDTQYF.

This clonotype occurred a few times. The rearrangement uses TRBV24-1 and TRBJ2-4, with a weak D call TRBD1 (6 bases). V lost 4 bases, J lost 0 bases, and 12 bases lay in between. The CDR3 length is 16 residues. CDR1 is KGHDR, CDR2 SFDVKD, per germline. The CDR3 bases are TGTGCCACCAGTGACGGACAGAACCTAGCCAAAAACATTCAGTACTTC. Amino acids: CATSDGQNLAKNIQYF.

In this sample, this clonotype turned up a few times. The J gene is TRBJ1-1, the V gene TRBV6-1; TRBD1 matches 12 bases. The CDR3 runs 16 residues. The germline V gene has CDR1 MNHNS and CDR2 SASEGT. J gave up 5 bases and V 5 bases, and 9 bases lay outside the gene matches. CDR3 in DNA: TGTGCCAGCAGTTCCGCCGGGACAGGGGGCCGGACTGAAGCTTTCTTT. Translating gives CASSSAGTGGRTEAFF.

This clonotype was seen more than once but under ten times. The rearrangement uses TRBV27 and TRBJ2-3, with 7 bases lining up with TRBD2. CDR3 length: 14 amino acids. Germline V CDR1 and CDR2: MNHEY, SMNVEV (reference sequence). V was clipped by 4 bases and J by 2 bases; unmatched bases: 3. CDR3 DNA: TGTGCCAGCAGTTCCGGGACTAACACAGATACGCAGTATTTT. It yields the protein CASSSGTNTDTQYF.

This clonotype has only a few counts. Here the CDR3 DNA reads TGTGCCAGCGGGGTGGGAAGTGGTTTTCAAGAGACCCAGTACTTC. Translating gives CASGVGSGFQETQYF. The chain couples TRBV7-9 to TRBJ2-5; no definite D call. The CDR3 has 15 amino acids. Deletions cut 8 bases from V and 2 bases from J, with 18 bases between. Looked up from germline, CDR1 is SEHNR and CDR2 is FQNEAQ (reference sequence).

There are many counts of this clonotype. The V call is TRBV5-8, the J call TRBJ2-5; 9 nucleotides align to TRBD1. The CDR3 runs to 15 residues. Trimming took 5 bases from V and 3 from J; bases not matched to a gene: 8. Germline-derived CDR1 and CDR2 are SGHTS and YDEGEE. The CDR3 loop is CASRLTRDREETQYF. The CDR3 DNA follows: TGTGCCAGCAGACTGACTCGGGACAGGGAAGAGACCCAGTACTTC.

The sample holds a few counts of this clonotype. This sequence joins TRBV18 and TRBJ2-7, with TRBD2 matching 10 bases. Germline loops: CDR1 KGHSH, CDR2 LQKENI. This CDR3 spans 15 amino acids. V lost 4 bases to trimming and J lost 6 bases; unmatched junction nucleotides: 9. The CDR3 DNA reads TGTGCCAGCTCACAACCGGGACTAGCGTTGGGCGAGCAGTACTTC. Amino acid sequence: CASSQPGLALGEQYF.

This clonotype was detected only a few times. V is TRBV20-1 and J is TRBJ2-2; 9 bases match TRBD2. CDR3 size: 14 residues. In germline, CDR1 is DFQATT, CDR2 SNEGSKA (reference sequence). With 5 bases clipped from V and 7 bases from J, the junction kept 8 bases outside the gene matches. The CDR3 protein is CSAVRGGAIGELFF. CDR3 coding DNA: TGCAGTGCTGTGCGCGGGGGGGCGATCGGGGAGCTGTTTTTT.

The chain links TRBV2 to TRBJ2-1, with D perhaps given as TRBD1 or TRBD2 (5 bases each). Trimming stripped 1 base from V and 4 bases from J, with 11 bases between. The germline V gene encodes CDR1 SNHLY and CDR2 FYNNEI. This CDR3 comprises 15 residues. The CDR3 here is CASSEDGTHYNEQFF. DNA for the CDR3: TGTGCCAGCAGTGAAGACGGGACGCATTACAATGAGCAGTTCTTC. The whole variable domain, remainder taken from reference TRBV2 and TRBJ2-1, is EPEVTQTPSHQVTQMGQEVILRCVPISNHLYFYWYRQILGQKVEFLVSFYNNEISEKSEIFDDQFSVERPDGSNFTLKIRSTKLEDSAMYFCASSEDGTHYNEQFFGPGTRLTVL.

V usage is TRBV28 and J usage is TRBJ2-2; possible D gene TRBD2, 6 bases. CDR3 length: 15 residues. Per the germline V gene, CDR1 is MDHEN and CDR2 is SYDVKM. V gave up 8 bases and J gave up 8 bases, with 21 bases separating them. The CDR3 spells CASYRVSEGRGELFF. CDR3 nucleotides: TGTGCCAGCTACCGGGTCTCGGAGGGTAGGGGGGAGCTGTTTTTT. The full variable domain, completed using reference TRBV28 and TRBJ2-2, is DVKVTQSSRYLVKRTGEKVFLECVQDMDHENMFWYRQDPGLGLRLIYFSYDVKMKEKGDIPEGYSVSREKKERFSLILESASTNQTSMYLCASYRVSEGRGELFFGEGSRLTVL.

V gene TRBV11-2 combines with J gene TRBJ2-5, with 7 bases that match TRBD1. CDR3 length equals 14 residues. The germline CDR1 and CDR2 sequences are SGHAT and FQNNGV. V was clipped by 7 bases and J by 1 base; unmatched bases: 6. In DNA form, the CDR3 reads TGTGCCAGCATCAAACAGGGGTTCCAAGAGACCCAGTACTTC. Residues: CASIKQGFQETQYF.

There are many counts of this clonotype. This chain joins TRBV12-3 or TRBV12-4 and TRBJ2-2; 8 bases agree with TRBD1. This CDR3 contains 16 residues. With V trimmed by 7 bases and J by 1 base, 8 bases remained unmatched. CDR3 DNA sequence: TGTGCCAGCATTAGGGGGACAGGCCAGAACACCGGGGAGCTGTTTTTT. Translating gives CASIRGTGQNTGELFF.

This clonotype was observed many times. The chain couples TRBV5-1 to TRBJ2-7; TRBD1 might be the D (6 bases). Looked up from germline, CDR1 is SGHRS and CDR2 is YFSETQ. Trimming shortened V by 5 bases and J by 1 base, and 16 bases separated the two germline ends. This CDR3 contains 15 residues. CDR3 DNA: TGCGCCAGCAGACCCCGGGACACTTTTTCCTACGAGCAGTACTTC. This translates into CASRPRDTFSYEQYF.

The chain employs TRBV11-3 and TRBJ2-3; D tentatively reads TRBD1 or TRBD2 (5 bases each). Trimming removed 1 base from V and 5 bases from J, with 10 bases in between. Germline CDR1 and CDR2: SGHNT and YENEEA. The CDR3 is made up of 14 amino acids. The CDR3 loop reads CASSLGDLLDTQYF. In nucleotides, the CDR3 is TGTGCCAGCAGCTTAGGGGACCTTTTAGATACGCAGTATTTT.

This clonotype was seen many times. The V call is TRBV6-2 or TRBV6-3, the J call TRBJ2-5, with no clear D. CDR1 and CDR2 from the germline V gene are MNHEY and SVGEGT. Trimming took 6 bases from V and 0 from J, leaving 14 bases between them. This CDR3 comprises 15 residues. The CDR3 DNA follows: TGTGCCAGCAGAAGGACCCTTCCGTACCAAGAGACCCAGTACTTC. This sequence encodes CASRRTLPYQETQYF.